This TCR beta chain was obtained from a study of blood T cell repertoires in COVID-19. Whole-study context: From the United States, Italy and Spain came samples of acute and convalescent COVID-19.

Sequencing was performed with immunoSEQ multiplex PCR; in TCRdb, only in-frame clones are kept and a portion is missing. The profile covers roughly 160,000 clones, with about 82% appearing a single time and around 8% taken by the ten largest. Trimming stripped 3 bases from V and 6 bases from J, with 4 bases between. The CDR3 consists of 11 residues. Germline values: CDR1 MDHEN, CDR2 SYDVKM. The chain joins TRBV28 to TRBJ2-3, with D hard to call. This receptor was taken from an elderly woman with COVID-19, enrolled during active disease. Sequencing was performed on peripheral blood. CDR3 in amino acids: CASSFMDTQYF. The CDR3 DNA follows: TGTGCCAGCAGTTTCATGGATACGCAGTATTTT.